One sample yielded the 3 T cell receptor beta chains listed below, sequenced in a study of T cell responses to AZD1222 COVID-19 vaccine. Sequenced by immunoSEQ multiplex PCR; TCRdb stores in-frame clones only, minus some. This sample has approximately 110,000 clones; around 85% occur once, and the top ten carry 3.5% to 4.5%. The material was peripheral blood, obtained 28 days after the second AZD1222 dose. Receptors originate from an adult who received the AZD1222 COVID-19 vaccine.

The V and J genes are TRBV6-5 and TRBJ1-1, with 8 bases matching TRBD1. This CDR3 has 16 amino acids. Germline CDR1 is MNHEY and CDR2 is SVGAGI. With V trimmed by 0 bases and J by 1 base, 4 bases remained unmatched. The CDR3: CASSYSFGQGNTEAFF. The CDR3 DNA reads TGTGCCAGCAGTTACTCGTTCGGACAGGGGAACACTGAAGCTTTCTTT.

The rearrangement uses TRBV2 and TRBJ2-3; D is ambiguous. V gave up 7 bases and J gave up 2 bases, with 10 bases separating them. Germline lookup yields CDR1 SNHLY and CDR2 FYNNEI. CDR3 length: 13 residues. This CDR3 is CASNGRPTDTQYF. The DNA for the CDR3 is TGTGCCAGCAATGGCAGGCCCACAGATACGCAGTATTTT. The entire variable domain, with the rest obtained from reference TRBV2 and TRBJ2-3, is as follows: EPEVTQTPSHQVTQMGQEVILRCVPISNHLYFYWYRQILGQKVEFLVSFYNNEISEKSEIFDDQFSVERPDGSNFTLKIRSTKLEDSAMYFCASNGRPTDTQYFGPGTRLTVL.

The chain employs TRBV6-5 and TRBJ2-3; a possible D gene is TRBD1 (5 bases). There are 13 residues in the CDR3. Per the germline V gene, CDR1 is MNHEY and CDR2 is SVGAGI. V lost 8 bases, J lost 2 bases, and 11 bases lay in between. CDR3 nucleotides: TGTGCCAGCTCGGACACCGACACAGATACGCAGTATTTT. As protein: CASSDTDTDTQYF.